This T cell receptor (beta chain) was obtained from a study of blood T cell repertoires in COVID-19 (dated by TCRdb to about 2020). Concerning the study at large: Collaborator samples came from the United States, Italy and Spain and covered acute and convalescent phases of COVID-19. The prospective study material was composed of cDNA or gDNA derived from T cells, B-cell-depleted T cells, or PBMCs. Deeply sampled blood TCRbeta repertoires from subjects exposed to, actively infected with, or recovered from COVID-19 were included in the dataset. A freely available public database, intended as a resource for researchers studying the immune response to SARS-CoV-2, is where the repertoires were released. The samples were drawn from the first 160 participants of the ongoing ImmuneRACE study and from 1,254 subjects provided by 6 global collaborators. Nearly every sample came with metadata listing a de-identified subject ID, COVID-19 status, age in years and sex. Where HLA class I and class II types were available, the types were taken from metadata supplied by the sample provider, not from assay-based typing. The full study reports these points: Clinical and demographic metadata were provided uncurated, with the amount varying by source and participant.

This clone was counted at least ten times. Its target antigen remains unknown. No per-base quality is available; no much larger clone lies one base away. TCRbeta CDR3 regions were amplified from genomic DNA using the immunoSEQ Assay, a bias-controlled multiplex PCR. Concerning the study's data processing: Nucleated cell counts per sample were estimated from amplification of reference gene primers within the assay. To quantify the absolute abundance of each unique TCRbeta CDR3 rearrangement, sequence reads were collapsed and filtered. For each sample, productive Simpson clonality was calculated by taking the square root of Simpson's diversity index across productive rearrangements. TCRdb limited this immuneACCESS table to in-frame rearrangements with V and J called. A share of clones is missing; checked studies link under half to unresolved V genes, and the rest is unexplained. That table gives V, J and clone size, and the DNA gave D and trimming. The sample includes 84,000 or so clones, with 75% to 85% observed a single time. The biggest ten clones account for roughly 38% of the sample.

One collaborating source in Seattle enrolled patients during active infection and followed them longitudinally through the course of disease. Collaborating institutions collected whole blood in K2EDTA tubes following their own protocols. For TCRbeta analysis, collaborator samples were shipped as frozen whole blood, as isolated PBMCs, or as DNA extracted from either sample type. V drops 3 bases and J drops 8 bases, leaving 9 bases in between. In the germline V gene, CDR1 corresponds to SGDLS and CDR2 to YYNGEE. The CDR3 contains 12 residues, cysteine and phenylalanine counted. Only the CDR3 DNA is retained, 36 bases long and in frame from the first base.

The sequence came from a man between 60 and 70 years old with COVID-19, enrolled during active disease. The sample taken for sequencing was peripheral blood. The chain was built from TRBV9 and TRBJ2-1; TRBD2 is perhaps the D gene, given 5 matching bases. CDR3 protein: CASSGLADEQFF. Read as DNA, the sequence is TGTGCCAGCAGCGGGCTAGCAGATGAGCAGTTCTTC.